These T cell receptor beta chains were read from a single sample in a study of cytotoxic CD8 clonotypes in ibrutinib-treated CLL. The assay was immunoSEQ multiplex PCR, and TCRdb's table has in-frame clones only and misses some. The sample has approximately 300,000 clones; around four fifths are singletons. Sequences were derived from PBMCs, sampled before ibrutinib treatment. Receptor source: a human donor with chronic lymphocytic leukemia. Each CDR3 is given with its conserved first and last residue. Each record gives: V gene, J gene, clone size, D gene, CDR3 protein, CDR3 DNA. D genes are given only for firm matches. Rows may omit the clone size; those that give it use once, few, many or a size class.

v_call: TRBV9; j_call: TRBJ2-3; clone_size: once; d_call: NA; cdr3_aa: CASSPSTDTQYF; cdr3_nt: TGTGCCAGCAGCCCCAGCACAGATACGCAGTATTTT
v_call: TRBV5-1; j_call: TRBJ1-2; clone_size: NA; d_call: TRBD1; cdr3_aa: CASSLYGTGTDGYTF; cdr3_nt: TGCGCCAGCAGCCTTTACGGGACAGGGACGGATGGCTACACCTTC
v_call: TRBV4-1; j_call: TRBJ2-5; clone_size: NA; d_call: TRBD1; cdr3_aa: CASSQTGGTKTQYF; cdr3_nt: TGCGCCAGCAGCCAAACAGGGGGGACCAAGACCCAGTACTTC
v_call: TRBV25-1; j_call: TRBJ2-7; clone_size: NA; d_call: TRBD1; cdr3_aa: CASSEVGQGAYEQYF; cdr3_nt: TGTGCCAGCAGTGAGGTGGGGCAGGGGGCCTACGAGCAGTACTTC
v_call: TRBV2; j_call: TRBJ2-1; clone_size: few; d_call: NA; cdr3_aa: CASRSDWGEQFF; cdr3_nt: TGTGCCAGCAGATCCGATTGGGGTGAGCAGTTCTTC
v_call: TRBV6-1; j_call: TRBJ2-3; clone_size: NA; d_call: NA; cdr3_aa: CASTDDRRSSTDTQYF; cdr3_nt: TGTGCCAGCACTGATGATAGGAGATCTAGCACAGATACGCAGTATTTT
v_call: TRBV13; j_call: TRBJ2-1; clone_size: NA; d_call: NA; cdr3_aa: CASSLAPGAEQFF; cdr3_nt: TGTGCCAGCAGCTTAGCCCCGGGGGCTGAGCAGTTCTTC
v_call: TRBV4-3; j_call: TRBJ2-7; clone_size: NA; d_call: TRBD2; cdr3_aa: CASSQEYITSGYYEQYF; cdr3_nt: TGCGCCAGCAGCCAAGAGTATATCACTAGCGGGTACTACGAGCAGTACTTC
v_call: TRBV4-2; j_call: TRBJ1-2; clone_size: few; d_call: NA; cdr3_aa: CASSQDLRGYGYTF; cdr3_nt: TGTGCCAGCAGCCAAGATCTGAGGGGTTACGGCTACACCTTC
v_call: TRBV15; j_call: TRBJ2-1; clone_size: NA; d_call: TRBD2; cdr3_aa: CATSRDGRKNEQFF; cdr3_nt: TGTGCCACCAGCAGAGACGGGAGGAAAAATGAGCAGTTCTTC
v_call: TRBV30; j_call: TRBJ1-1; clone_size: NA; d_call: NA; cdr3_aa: CAWTREGATEAFF; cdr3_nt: TGTGCCTGGACCAGGGAAGGGGCCACTGAAGCTTTCTTT
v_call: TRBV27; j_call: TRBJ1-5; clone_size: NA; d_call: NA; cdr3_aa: CASSLGISNQPQHF; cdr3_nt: TGTGCCAGCAGTTTAGGGATTAGCAATCAGCCCCAGCATTTT
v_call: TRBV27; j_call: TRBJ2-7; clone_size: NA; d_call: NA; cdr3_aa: CASSPDWVRSYEQYF; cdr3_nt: TGTGCCAGCAGTCCTGACTGGGTCCGATCCTACGAGCAGTACTTC
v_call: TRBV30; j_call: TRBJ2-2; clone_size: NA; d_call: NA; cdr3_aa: CAWSLLLGELFF; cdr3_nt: TGTGCCTGGAGTTTACTGTTAGGGGAGCTGTTTTTT
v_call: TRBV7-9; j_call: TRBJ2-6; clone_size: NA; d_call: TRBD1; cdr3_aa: CASSPNGTDSTQANVLTF; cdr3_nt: TGTGCCAGCAGCCCTAACGGGACAGACTCTACTCAGGCCAACGTCCTGACTTTC
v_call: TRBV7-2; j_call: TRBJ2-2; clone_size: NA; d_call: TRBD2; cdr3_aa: CASSLVASGPNTGELFF; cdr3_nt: TGTGCCAGCAGCTTAGTGGCTAGCGGCCCGAACACCGGGGAGCTGTTTTTT
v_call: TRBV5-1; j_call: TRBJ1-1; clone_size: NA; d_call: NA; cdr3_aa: CASSQDRKFMNTEAFF; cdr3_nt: TGCGCCAGCAGTCAAGACAGGAAGTTCATGAACACTGAAGCTTTCTTT
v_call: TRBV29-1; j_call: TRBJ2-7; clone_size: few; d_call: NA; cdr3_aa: CSVEGDGGGSYEQYF; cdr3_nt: TGCAGCGTTGAAGGCGACGGCGGAGGCTCCTACGAGCAGTACTTC
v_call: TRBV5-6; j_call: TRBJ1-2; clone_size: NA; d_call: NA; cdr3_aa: CASSSAIAGGAANYGYTF; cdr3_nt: TGTGCCAGCAGCTCCGCCATAGCCGGGGGAGCAGCTAACTATGGCTACACCTTC
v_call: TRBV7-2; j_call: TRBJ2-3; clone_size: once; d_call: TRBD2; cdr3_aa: CASSFSGRKGDTQYF; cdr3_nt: TGTGCCAGCAGCTTTAGCGGGAGAAAGGGAGATACGCAGTATTTT
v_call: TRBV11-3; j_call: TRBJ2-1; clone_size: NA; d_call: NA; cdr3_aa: CASSLSGVEQFF; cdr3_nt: TGTGCCAGCAGCTTATCAGGGGTTGAGCAGTTCTTC
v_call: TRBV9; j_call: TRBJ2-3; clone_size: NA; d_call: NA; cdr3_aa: CASSVDLGVGTDTQYF; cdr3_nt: TGTGCCAGCAGCGTAGACCTTGGCGTAGGCACAGATACGCAGTATTTT
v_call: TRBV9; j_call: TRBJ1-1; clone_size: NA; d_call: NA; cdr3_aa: CASSVDLNTEAFF; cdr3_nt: TGTGCCAGCAGCGTTGATCTGAACACTGAAGCTTTCTTT
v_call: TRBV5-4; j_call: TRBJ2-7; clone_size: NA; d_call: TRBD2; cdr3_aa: CASSLVASGSYEQYF; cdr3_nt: TGTGCCAGCAGCTTGGTGGCTAGCGGATCCTACGAGCAGTACTTC
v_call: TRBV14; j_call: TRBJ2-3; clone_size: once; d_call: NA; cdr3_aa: CASSLRVDTQYF; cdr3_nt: TGTGCCAGCAGCCTGCGCGTAGATACGCAGTATTTT
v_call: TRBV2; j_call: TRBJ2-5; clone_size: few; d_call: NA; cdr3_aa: CASSVAGTQETQYF; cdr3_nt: TGTGCCAGCAGTGTTGCGGGAACCCAAGAGACCCAGTACTTC
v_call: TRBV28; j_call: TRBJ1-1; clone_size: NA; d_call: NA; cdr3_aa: CASRAGTKAFF; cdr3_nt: TGTGCCAGCAGGGCCGGGACGAAAGCTTTCTTT
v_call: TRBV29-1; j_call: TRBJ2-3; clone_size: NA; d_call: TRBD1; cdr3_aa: CSAPGTGISTDTQYF; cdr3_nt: TGCAGCGCCCCCGGGACAGGTATTAGCACAGATACGCAGTATTTT
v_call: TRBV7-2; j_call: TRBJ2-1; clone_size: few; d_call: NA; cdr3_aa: CASSLRTPELGEQFF; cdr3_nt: TGTGCCAGCAGCTTAAGAACCCCCGAACTCGGTGAGCAGTTCTTC
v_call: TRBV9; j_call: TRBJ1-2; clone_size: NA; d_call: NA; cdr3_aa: CASSETELYGYTF; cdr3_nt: TGTGCCAGCAGCGAGACTGAACTCTATGGCTACACCTTC
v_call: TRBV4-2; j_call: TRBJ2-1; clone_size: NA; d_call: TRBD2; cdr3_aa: CASSQDVGAGGEQFF; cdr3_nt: TGTGCCAGCAGCCAAGATGTGGGGGCGGGAGGGGAGCAGTTCTTC
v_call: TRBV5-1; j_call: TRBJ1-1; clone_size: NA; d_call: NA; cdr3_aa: CASNYRLNTEAFF; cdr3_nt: TGCGCCAGCAATTACAGACTGAACACTGAAGCTTTCTTT
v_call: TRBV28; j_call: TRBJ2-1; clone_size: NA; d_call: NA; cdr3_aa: CASSWQGGANEQFF; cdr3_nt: TGTGCCAGCAGTTGGCAAGGGGGGGCCAATGAGCAGTTCTTC
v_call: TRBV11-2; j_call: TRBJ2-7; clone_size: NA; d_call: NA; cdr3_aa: CASSQDLPYEQYF; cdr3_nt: TGTGCCAGCAGCCAGGACCTTCCCTACGAGCAGTACTTC
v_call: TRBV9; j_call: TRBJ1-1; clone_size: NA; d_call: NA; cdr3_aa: CASSAVQGTEAFF; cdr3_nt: TGTGCCAGCAGCGCCGTACAGGGAACTGAAGCTTTCTTT
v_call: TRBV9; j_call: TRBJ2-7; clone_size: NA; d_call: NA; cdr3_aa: CASSLRSSYEQYF; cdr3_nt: TGTGCCAGCAGCCTGAGGAGCTCCTACGAGCAGTACTTC
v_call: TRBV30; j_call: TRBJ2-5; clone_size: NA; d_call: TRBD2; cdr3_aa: CAWSRGGKREGETQYF; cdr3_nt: TGTGCCTGGAGTCGGGGGGGAAAGCGGGAGGGAGAGACCCAGTACTTC
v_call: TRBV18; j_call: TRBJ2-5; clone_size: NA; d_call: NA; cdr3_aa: CASSPDGTQYF; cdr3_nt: TGTGCCAGCTCACCGGACGGGACCCAGTACTTC
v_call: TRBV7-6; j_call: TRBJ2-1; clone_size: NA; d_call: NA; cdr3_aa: CASSLGDDLAANEQFF; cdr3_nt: TGTGCCAGCAGCCTAGGGGATGATTTAGCGGCTAATGAGCAGTTCTTC
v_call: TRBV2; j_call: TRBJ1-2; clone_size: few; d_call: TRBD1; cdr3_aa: CASRGGTVANYGYTF; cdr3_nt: TGTGCCAGCAGAGGGGGGACAGTAGCTAACTATGGCTACACCTTC
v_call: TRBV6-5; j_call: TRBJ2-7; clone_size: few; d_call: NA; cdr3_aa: CASSRVSSSYEQYF; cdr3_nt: TGTGCCAGCAGTAGAGTTAGCAGCTCCTACGAGCAGTACTTC
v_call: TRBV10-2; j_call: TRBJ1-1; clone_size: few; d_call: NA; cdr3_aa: CASSRVNTEAFF; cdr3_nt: TGCGCCAGCAGCCGGGTGAACACTGAAGCTTTCTTT
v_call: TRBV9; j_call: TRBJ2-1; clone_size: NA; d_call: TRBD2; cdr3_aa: CASSPRLAGGPFDNEQFF; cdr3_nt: TGTGCCAGCAGCCCTAGACTAGCGGGAGGGCCATTCGACAATGAGCAGTTCTTC
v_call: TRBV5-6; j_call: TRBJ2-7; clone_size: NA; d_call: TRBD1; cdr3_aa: CASRQDRGPSSYEQYF; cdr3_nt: TGTGCCAGCAGACAAGACAGGGGGCCAAGTTCCTACGAGCAGTACTTC
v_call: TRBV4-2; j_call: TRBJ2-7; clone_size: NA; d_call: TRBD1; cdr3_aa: CASSLTTGGSYEQYF; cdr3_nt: TGTGCCAGCAGCCTAACGACAGGGGGATCCTACGAGCAGTACTTC
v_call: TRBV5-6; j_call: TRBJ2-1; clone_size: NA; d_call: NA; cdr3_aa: CASSLSGANEQFF; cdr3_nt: TGTGCCAGCAGCTTGTCAGGAGCCAATGAGCAGTTCTTC
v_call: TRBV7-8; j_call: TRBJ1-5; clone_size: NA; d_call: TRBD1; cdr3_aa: CASSWGQPYNQPQHF; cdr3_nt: TGTGCCAGCAGCTGGGGACAGCCCTACAATCAGCCCCAGCATTTT
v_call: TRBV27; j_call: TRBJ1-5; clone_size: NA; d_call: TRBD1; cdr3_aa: CASSTRQGGNQPQHF; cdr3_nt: TGTGCCAGCAGTACACGACAGGGTGGGAATCAGCCCCAGCATTTT
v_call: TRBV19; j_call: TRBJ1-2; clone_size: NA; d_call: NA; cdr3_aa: CASIEESWQNYGYTF; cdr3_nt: TGTGCCAGTATTGAGGAATCGTGGCAAAACTATGGCTACACCTTC
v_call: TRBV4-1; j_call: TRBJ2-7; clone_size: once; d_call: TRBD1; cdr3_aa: CASRTTGSYEQYF; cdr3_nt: TGCGCCAGCAGAACGACAGGGTCCTACGAGCAGTACTTC